This T cell receptor beta chain derives from a study of T-cell reconstitution after alpha-beta-depleted transplantation in children. Trimming removed 7 bases at V and 6 bases at J, with 20 bases between. Germline CDR1 and CDR2: SGHRS and YFSETQ. There are 15 residues in the CDR3. During its preparation, the TCRbeta library received unique molecular identifiers. TCRdb recomputed calls from the PCR reads with MiXCR, one row per CDR3 protein. The sample consists of about 540,000 distinct CDR3 sequences, around 19% of them appearing once. This clonotype was picked up many times. The sequence was obtained from a human donor who donated a stem cell graft to a child with acute lymphoblastic leukemia. The sequencing used PBMCs from the stem cell graft donor, collected from the stem cell graft. The chain uses TRBV5-1 and TRBJ2-4; D may be TRBD1 (6 bases). For the CDR3, the DNA is TGCGCCAGCCGCTCGACGACAGGAAAAGCAAACATTCAGTACTTC. Encoded protein: CASRSTTGKANIQYF.